Listed below are T cell receptor beta chains from one sample, sequenced in a study of low-dose radiotherapy and immunotherapy resistance in tumors. TCRdb itself ran the reads through MiXCR, one entry per CDR3 protein. The table shows more than 70,000 distinct CDR3 sequences, with under 25% occurring only once. Source: PBMCs, taken after low-dose radiotherapy plus immunotherapy. These receptors originate from a female donor with ovarian cancer. Each CDR3 is given with its conserved first and last residue. The order of the fields is CDR3 DNA, CDR3 protein, D gene, J gene, V gene, clone size. A D gene is named only where the DNA matches it firmly. Clone size is given as once, few or many counts, or a class when the clone is expanded.

TGTGCCAGCAGTTTAGGCCGAGGGGATCTAGCCAAAAACATTCAGTACTTC	CASSLGRGDLAKNIQYF	-	TRBJ2-4	TRBV12-3/TRBV12-4	many
TGTGCCAGTAGTCCGTCAGGGCCCCCGAACACCGGGGAGCTGTTTTTT	CASSPSGPPNTGELFF	-	TRBJ2-2	TRBV19	many
TGTGCCAGCAGCGCCAGAGACAGTCCCTACAATGAGCAGTTCTTC	CASSARDSPYNEQFF	-	TRBJ2-1	TRBV9	many
TGTGCCAGCAGCTTAACCTTGAACACTGAAGCTTTCTTT	CASSLTLNTEAFF	-	TRBJ1-1	TRBV7-3	many
TGCGCCAGCAGCAGGAGCGGAGGAGGTTCCTACAATGAGCAGTTCTTC	CASSRSGGGSYNEQFF	-	TRBJ2-1	TRBV5-1	many
TGCGCCAGCAGCTCCCGACCCGGGACAGGGGGCTCGGACACCTTC	CASSSRPGTGGSDTF	TRBD1	TRBJ1-2	TRBV5-1	many
TGTGCCAGCAGTGAAGCGGAACAGGGGACGAGAGCTTTCTTT	CASSEAEQGTRAFF	TRBD1	TRBJ1-1	TRBV2	many
TGTGCCAGCAGCTTTATGGGACCGTCGAACACCGGGGAGCTGTTTTTT	CASSFMGPSNTGELFF	-	TRBJ2-2	TRBV5-6	many
TGTGCCAGCAGCATGTCCAGGGGGGTGTACAATGAGCAGTTCTTC	CASSMSRGVYNEQFF	-	TRBJ2-1	TRBV21-1	many
TGTGCCAGCAGCTTGGCCCCAGGGGGTTACAATGAGCAGTTCTTC	CASSLAPGGYNEQFF	TRBD1	TRBJ2-1	TRBV5-4	many
TGTGCCATCACCGAGGGACTAGCGGGCAATGAGCAGTTCTTC	CAITEGLAGNEQFF	TRBD2	TRBJ2-1	TRBV10-3	many
TGCGCCAGCAGCTTGGCCAGCGGGGCGAACACCGGGGAGCTGTTTTTT	CASSLASGANTGELFF	TRBD2	TRBJ2-2	TRBV5-1	many
TGCGCCAGCAGCTTATCTCACGGTCTAGCCAAAAACATTCAGTACTTC	CASSLSHGLAKNIQYF	-	TRBJ2-4	TRBV5-1	many
TGCGCCAGCAGCCAACCCGACAGGGGCCCTAATGAAAAACTGTTTTTT	CASSQPDRGPNEKLFF	TRBD1	TRBJ1-4	TRBV4-1	many
TGTGCCTGGAGTGTCCAGGGCATCGGGAGCTATGGCTACACCTTC	CAWSVQGIGSYGYTF	-	TRBJ1-2	TRBV30	many
TGCAGTGCTAGAAGGAACACTGAAGCTTTCTTT	CSARRNTEAFF	-	TRBJ1-1	TRBV20-1	few
TGCAGTGCTAGAGATCGACTAGCGGGAGTGTTGGATACGCAGTATTTT	CSARDRLAGVLDTQYF	TRBD2	TRBJ2-3	TRBV20-1	many
TGTGCCAGCAGTGAATTCCACGCGCCCGGGGAGCTGTTTTTT	CASSEFHAPGELFF	-	TRBJ2-2	TRBV9	few
TGCGCCAGTACACAGGGGGCTGGGGTCAAAAACATTCAGTACTTC	CASTQGAGVKNIQYF	TRBD1	TRBJ2-4	TRBV4-1	many
TGTGCCAGCAGCCTCCCCCAGACAGGGTATGCCTACGAGCAGTACTTC	CASSLPQTGYAYEQYF	TRBD1	TRBJ2-7	TRBV28	many
TGCAGTGCAGCGACGCCTAGCGGGGGGGCCTTTCATTACGAGCAGTACTTC	CSAATPSGGAFHYEQYF	TRBD2	TRBJ2-7	TRBV20-1	many
TGTGCCAGCAGGGGGGCAACTAATGAAAAACTGTTTTTT	CASRGATNEKLFF	-	TRBJ1-4	TRBV2	many
TGTGCCAGCAGCTCGCGGAAGGATGGCTACACCTTC	CASSSRKDGYTF	-	TRBJ1-2	TRBV9	few
TGTGCCAGCACCTCGAACGGGGGGTACGCAAATGAGCAGTTCTTC	CASTSNGGYANEQFF	TRBD2	TRBJ2-1	TRBV12-3/TRBV12-4	many
TGTGCCAGCAGTGAGGCCAGCGGGATCACAGATACGCAGTATTTT	CASSEASGITDTQYF	TRBD2	TRBJ2-3	TRBV2	many
TGTGCCAGTAGTATCGGACAGGGGGCGGGTAATTCACCCCTCCACTTT	CASSIGQGAGNSPLHF	TRBD1	TRBJ1-6	TRBV19	many
TGTGCCAGCACTAATCAGGGGGGCGGTGGAAACACCATATATTTT	CASTNQGGGGNTIYF	TRBD1	TRBJ1-3	TRBV6-2/TRBV6-3	many
TGTGCCATCAGTGCCAGGGAATCTGGAAACACCATATATTTT	CAISARESGNTIYF	-	TRBJ1-3	TRBV10-3	many